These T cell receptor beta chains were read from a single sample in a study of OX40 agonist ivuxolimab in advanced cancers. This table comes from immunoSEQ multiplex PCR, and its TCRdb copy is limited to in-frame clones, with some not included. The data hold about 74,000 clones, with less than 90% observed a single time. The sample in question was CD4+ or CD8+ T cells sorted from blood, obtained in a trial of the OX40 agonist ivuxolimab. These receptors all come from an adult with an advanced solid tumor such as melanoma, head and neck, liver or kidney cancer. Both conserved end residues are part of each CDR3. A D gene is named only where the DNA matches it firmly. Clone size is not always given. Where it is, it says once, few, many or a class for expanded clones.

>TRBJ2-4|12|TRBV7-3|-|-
TGTGCCAGCAGCTTAAGCAGGGACATTCAGTACTTC
CASSLSRDIQYF
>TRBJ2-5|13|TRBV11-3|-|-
TGTGCCAGCAGCCATGACAGGCGTGGGACCCAGTACTTC
CASSHDRRGTQYF
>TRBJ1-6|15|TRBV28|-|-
TGTGCCAGCTCCGGGGACGGAACAGTCAATTCACCCCTCCACTTT
CASSGDGTVNSPLHF
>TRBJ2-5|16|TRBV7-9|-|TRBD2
TGTGCCAGCAGTTCGGGACTAGCGGGGGGCGGAGAGACCCAGTACTTC
CASSSGLAGGGETQYF
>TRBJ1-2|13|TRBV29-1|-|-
TGCAGCGGGCTCCAGGGGCCTAACTATGGCTACACCTTC
CSGLQGPNYGYTF
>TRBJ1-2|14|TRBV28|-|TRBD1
TGTGCCAGCAGTCTCCAGGACAGGGGGTATGGCTACACCTTC
CASSLQDRGYGYTF
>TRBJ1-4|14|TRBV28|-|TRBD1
TGTGCCAGCAGTCCCGGGACAGCTAATGAAAAACTGTTTTTT
CASSPGTANEKLFF
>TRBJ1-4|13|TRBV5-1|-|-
TGCGCCAGCAGCTCGCCTGAGTCGGAAAAACTGTTTTTT
CASSSPESEKLFF
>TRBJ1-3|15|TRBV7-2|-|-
TGTGCCAGCAGCCCTGGGAACAGACGGGGAAACACCATATATTTT
CASSPGNRRGNTIYF
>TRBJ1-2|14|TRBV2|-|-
TGTGCCAGCAGTGAAGTCGTCGGGGCGGAGGGCTACACCTTC
CASSEVVGAEGYTF
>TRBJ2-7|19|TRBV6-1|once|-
TGTGCCAGCAGTGAATACGTTCCGCCGGAAGCAGGGACCTCTTACGAGCAGTACTTC
CASSEYVPPEAGTSYEQYF
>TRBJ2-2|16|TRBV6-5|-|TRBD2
TGTGCCAGCAGTTACAGAGCGGGGGGGCCAAACGGGGAGCTGTTTTTT
CASSYRAGGPNGELFF
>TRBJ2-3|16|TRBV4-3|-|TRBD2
TGCGCCAGCAGCCGACTAGCGGGAGGGCCCTCGGATACGCAGTATTTT
CASSRLAGGPSDTQYF
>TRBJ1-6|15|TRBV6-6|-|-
TGTGCCAGCAGTTACTCGATTGCCCATAATTCACCCCTCCACTTT
CASSYSIAHNSPLHF
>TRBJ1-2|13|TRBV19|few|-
TGTGCCAGTAGATACGAGAGCACCTATGGCTACACCTTC
CASRYESTYGYTF
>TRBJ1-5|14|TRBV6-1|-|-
TGTGCCAGCAGTGAACAAGGATACAATCAGCCCCAGCATTTT
CASSEQGYNQPQHF
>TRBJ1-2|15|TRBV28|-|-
TGTGCCAGCAGTCCCCGCGGACAGACATACTATGGCTACACCTTC
CASSPRGQTYYGYTF
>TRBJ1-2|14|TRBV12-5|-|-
TGTGCTAGTGGTTTGGGGGACGTTTATTATGGCTACACCTTC
CASGLGDVYYGYTF
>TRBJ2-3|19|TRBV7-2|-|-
TGTGCCAGCAGTTTCTCCCTCCGCCCATTATCTTCCCCTACAGATACGCAGTATTTT
CASSFSLRPLSSPTDTQYF
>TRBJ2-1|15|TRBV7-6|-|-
TGTGCCAGCAGCCTACAGACCGTATCCTACAATGAGCAGTTCTTC
CASSLQTVSYNEQFF
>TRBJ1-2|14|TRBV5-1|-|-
TGCGCCAGCAGCTTGGGCGGGGGAAGGGATGGCTACACCTTC
CASSLGGGRDGYTF
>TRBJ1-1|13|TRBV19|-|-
TGTGCCAGTAGTATATTGGAGGGCACTGAAGCTTTCTTT
CASSILEGTEAFF
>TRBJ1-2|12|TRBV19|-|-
TGTGCCAGTAGTGACAGCCTCCTGGGGAGGACCTTC
CASSDSLLGRTF
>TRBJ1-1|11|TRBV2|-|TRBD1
TGTGCCAACAGGGGCGATACTGAAGCTTTCTTT
CANRGDTEAFF
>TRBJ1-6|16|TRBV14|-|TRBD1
TGTGCCAGCAGCCAAGCCGGGACAGGGGGCAATTCACCCCTCCACTTT
CASSQAGTGGNSPLHF
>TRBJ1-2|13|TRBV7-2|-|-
TGTGCCAGCAGCTTAGACGGTTTGAATGGCTACACCTTC
CASSLDGLNGYTF
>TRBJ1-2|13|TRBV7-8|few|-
TGTGCCAGCCACACGGGGGGGAACTATGGCTACACCTTC
CASHTGGNYGYTF
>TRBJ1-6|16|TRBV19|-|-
TGTGCCAGTAGTATAAAGCCGGGACGGTTGAATTCACCCCTCCACTTT
CASSIKPGRLNSPLHF
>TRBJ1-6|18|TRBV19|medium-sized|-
TGTGCCAGTAGTAACTCTTGGGCCAGCAGCTCCTATAATTCACCCCTCCACTTT
CASSNSWASSSYNSPLHF
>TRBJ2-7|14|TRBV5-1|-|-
TGCGCCAGCAGCTTGTCTAGTGTCTTCTACGAGCAGTACTTC
CASSLSSVFYEQYF
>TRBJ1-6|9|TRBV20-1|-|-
TGCAGTGCTTTTTCACCCCTCCACTTT
CSAFSPLHF
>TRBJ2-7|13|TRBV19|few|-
TGTGCCAGTAGTATCGAAAGGGGGGGAAAGCAGTACTTC
CASSIERGGKQYF
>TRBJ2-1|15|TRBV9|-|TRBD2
TGTGCCAGCAGCACCACTAGCGGGGGTTACAATGAGCAGTTCTTC
CASSTTSGGYNEQFF
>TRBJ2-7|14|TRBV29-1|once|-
TGCAGCGTTGCAGCATCGTATGGTGCGGGCGAGCAGTACTTC
CSVAASYGAGEQYF
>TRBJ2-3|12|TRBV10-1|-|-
TGCGCCAGCAGCACAGGCACAGATACGCAGTATTTT
CASSTGTDTQYF
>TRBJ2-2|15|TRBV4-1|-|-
TGCGCCAGCAGCCCTCGTGAAGGGGGCACCGGGGAGCTGTTTTTT
CASSPREGGTGELFF
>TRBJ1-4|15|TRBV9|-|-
TGTGCCAGCAGCGTAGGGGGAGGGTGGGATGAAAAACTGTTTTTT
CASSVGGGWDEKLFF
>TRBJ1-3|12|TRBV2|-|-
TGTGCCAGCAGGGCCTCTGGAAACACCATATATTTT
CASRASGNTIYF
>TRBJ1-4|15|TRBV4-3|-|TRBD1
TGCGCCAGCAGCCAAGCGGACAGGGTAAATGAAAAACTGTTTTTT
CASSQADRVNEKLFF
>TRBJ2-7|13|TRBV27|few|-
TGTGCCAGCAGTTATCCGGGGTCTAAAGAGCAGTACTTC
CASSYPGSKEQYF
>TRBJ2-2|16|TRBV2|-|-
TGTGCCAGCAGTGAGACGGTCAACCTCCCCGTGGGGGAGCTGTTTTTT
CASSETVNLPVGELFF
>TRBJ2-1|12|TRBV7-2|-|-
TGTGCCAGCAGCTTTAAGGGTCATGAGCAGTTCTTC
CASSFKGHEQFF
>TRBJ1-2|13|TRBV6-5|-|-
TGTGCCAGCAGTCCCCGGGCCAGTTATGGCTACACCTTC
CASSPRASYGYTF
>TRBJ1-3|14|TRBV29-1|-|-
TGCAGCGTTGGGGCCGGTATCTCTGGAAACACCATATATTTT
CSVGAGISGNTIYF
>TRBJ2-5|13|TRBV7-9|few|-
TGTGCCAGCAGCTTGACACTTGGGGAGACCCAGTACTTC
CASSLTLGETQYF
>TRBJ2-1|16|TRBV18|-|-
TGTGCCAGCTCACCCCGGATGGGTAGCTCCTACAATGAGCAGTTCTTC
CASSPRMGSSYNEQFF
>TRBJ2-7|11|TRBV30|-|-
TGTGCCTGGGTCAGGATGTCCGAGCAGTACTTC
CAWVRMSEQYF
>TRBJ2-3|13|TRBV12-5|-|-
TGTGCTAGTGGTTTGGGGGTCACAGATACGCAGTATTTT
CASGLGVTDTQYF